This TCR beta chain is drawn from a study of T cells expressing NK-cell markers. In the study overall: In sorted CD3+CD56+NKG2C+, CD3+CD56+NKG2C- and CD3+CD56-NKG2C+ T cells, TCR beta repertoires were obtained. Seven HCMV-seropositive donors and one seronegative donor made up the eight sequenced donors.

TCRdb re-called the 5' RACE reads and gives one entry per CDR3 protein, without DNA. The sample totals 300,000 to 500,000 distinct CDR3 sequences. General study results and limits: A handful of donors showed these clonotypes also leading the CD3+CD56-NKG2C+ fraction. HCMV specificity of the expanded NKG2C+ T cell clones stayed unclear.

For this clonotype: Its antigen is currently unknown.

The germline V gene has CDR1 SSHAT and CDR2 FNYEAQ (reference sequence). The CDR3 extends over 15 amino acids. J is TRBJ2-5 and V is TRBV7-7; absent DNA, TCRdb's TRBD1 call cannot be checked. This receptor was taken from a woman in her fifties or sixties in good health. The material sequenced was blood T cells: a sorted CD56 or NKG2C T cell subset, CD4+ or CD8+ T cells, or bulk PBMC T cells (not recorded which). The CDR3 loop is CASSPQGGDQETQYF.